These 2 T cell receptor beta chains were sequenced from one sample in a study of blood T cell repertoires in COVID-19 (dated by TCRdb to 2020 to 2021). Libraries were built with the immunoSEQ multiplex PCR assay. TCRdb took over this immuneACCESS table, retaining in-frame rearrangements with V and J assigned. Such tables are incomplete; in checked studies, under half of the missing clones stem from an unresolved V gene, and the remainder is unexplained. This sample lists a few hundred thousand clones; around 93% were detected once. The ten largest clones add up to roughly 1.2% of the sample. Sequencing input: PBMCs or T cells enriched from blood (not recorded which). The receptors were gathered from a human donor in a cohort exposed to, infected with or recovered from COVID-19 (not recorded which). The donor label of this sample is uncertain.

This chain links TRBV30 with TRBJ2-3; a weak D match, TRBD1 (5 bases). The CDR3 runs 14 residues. V was pared by 1 base and J by 2 bases, with 10 bases between. Per germline, CDR1 GTSNPN and CDR2 SVGIG (reference sequence). The DNA of the CDR3 is TGTGCCTGGAGTGGGGGCGCGAACACAGATACGCAGTATTTT. Protein: CAWSGGANTDTQYF.

The CDR3: CASSTYRDRGGEQYF. The CDR3 DNA reads as TGTGCCAGCAGCACCTACCGGGACAGGGGGGGCGAGCAGTACTTC. J is TRBJ2-7 and V is TRBV7-9; 11 nucleotides align to TRBD1. This CDR3 has 15 amino acids. Germline trimming cut 5 bases from V and 6 bases from J; bases unmatched to any gene: 9. Germline-derived CDR1 and CDR2 are SEHNR and FQNEAQ (reference sequence).